These 26 T cell receptor beta chains share one sample of origin, sequenced in a study of T-cell reconstitution after alpha-beta-depleted transplantation in children. Unique molecular identifiers were incorporated when the TCRbeta library was constructed. In TCRdb, the PCR reads were re-called with MiXCR into one record per CDR3 protein. The sample lists about 610,000 distinct CDR3 sequences, 25% to 30% seen once, with about a third in the top ten. The sequencing here drew on PBMCs, taken before TCRalphabeta/CD19-depleted stem cell transplant. The receptors here all came from a boy less than two years old with Wiskott-Aldrich syndrome, due to receive a stem cell transplant.

This clonotype was detected a few times. The rearrangement uses TRBV7-9 and TRBJ1-1; 7 bases map to TRBD1. The CDR3 covers 16 residues. Per the germline V gene, CDR1 is SEHNR and CDR2 is FQNEAQ (reference sequence). V shed 5 bases and J 6 bases; nucleotides not matched to a gene: 15. CDR3 bases: TGTGCCAGCAGCCCAGAGGGGGCATCAATGACTTCTGAAGCTTTCTTT. Its translation is CASSPEGASMTSEAFF.

This clonotype turned up a few times. The chain uses TRBV5-1 and TRBJ1-2; D uncertain. This CDR3 is 13 amino acids long. CDR1 and CDR2 (germline): SGHRS, YFSETQ. V lost 2 bases, J lost 1 base, and 6 bases lay in between. Here the CDR3 DNA reads TGCGCCAGCAGCTTCAACCTTAACTATGGCTACACCTTC. This translates into CASSFNLNYGYTF.

The chain employs TRBV5-1 and TRBJ2-2; D may be TRBD1 (5 bases). V was clipped by 5 bases and J by 6 bases, with 20 bases between them. Germline V gene data show CDR1 as SGHRS and CDR2 as YFSETQ. The CDR3 loop spans 16 amino acids. The CDR3 DNA reads TGCGCCAGCAGTACAGGAACCCTAAGATGGGCCGGGGAGCTGTTTTTT. Translated, it gives CASSTGTLRWAGELFF.

The rearrangement uses TRBV2 and TRBJ2-3; maybe TRBD2 (5 bases). From germline, CDR1 is SNHLY and CDR2 FYNNEI. CDR3 size: 16 residues. The ends were cut back, 5 bases at V and 2 bases at J, with 17 bases in the middle. The CDR3 nucleotides are TGTGCCAGCAGTAGTTTGATCCTAGCCTCCACAGATACGCAGTATTTT. It is translated as CASSSLILASTDTQYF. Full variable domain (rest looked up from reference TRBV2 and TRBJ2-3): EPEVTQTPSHQVTQMGQEVILRCVPISNHLYFYWYRQILGQKVEFLVSFYNNEISEKSEIFDDQFSVERPDGSNFTLKIRSTKLEDSAMYFCASSSLILASTDTQYFGPGTRLTVL.

The chain links TRBV20-1 to TRBJ2-3; D gene unclear. The CDR3 has 11 residues. CDR1 is DFQATT, CDR2 SNEGSKA, per germline (reference sequence). CDR3 sequence reads: CSQLSTDTQYF. For the CDR3, the DNA is TGCAGCCAATTAAGCACAGATACGCAGTATTTT.

This chain uses TRBV7-9 with TRBJ2-6, with D perhaps matching TRBD1 (5 bases). This CDR3 spans 17 amino acids. CDR1 and CDR2 (germline): SEHNR, FQNEAQ (reference sequence). Trimming left V 2 bases short and J 0 bases short, with 11 bases between. The chain's CDR3 is CASSLYRSDSGANVLTF. Written as DNA, the CDR3 is TGTGCCAGCAGCTTATACAGGAGCGACTCTGGGGCCAACGTCCTGACTTTC.

This chain joins TRBV20-1 and TRBJ2-5; tentatively, D is TRBD1 (5 bases). V dropped 3 bases and J dropped 3 bases, with 17 bases sitting between them. Germline loops: CDR1 DFQATT, CDR2 SNEGSKA (reference sequence). CDR3 length equals 15 residues. CDR3 protein: CSASDSSVTKETQYF. The DNA of the CDR3 is TGCAGTGCTAGTGACAGCTCAGTCACTAAAGAGACCCAGTACTTC.

The chain joins TRBV7-2 to TRBJ2-7, with D possibly TRBD1 on 6 matching bases. Trimming removed 1 base at V and 4 bases at J, with 17 bases between. Germline values: CDR1 SGHTA, CDR2 FQGNSA. The CDR3 runs to 16 residues. The CDR3 region has the DNA TGTGCCAGCAGCTTAGGATGGGGGCGTAGGACGTACGAGCAGTACTTC. It codes for CASSLGWGRRTYEQYF. Full variable domain (remainder filled in from reference TRBV7-2 and TRBJ2-7): GAGVSQSPSNKVTEKGKDVELRCDPISGHTALYWYRQSLGQGLEFLIYFQGNSAPDKSGLPSDRFSAERTGGSVSTLTIQRTQQEDSAVYLCASSLGWGRRTYEQYFGPGTRLTVT.

This clonotype was seen a few times. This chain joins TRBV20-1 and TRBJ1-5; D ambiguous. The CDR3 contains 16 residues. CDR1 and CDR2 from the germline V gene are DFQATT and SNEGSKA (reference sequence). Trimming cost V 0 bases and J 0 bases, with 12 bases left between them. The CDR3 DNA reads TGCAGTGCTAGAGACCGCCAGTCGTATAGCAATCAGCCCCAGCATTTT. Its protein product is CSARDRQSYSNQPQHF.

The V call is TRBV14, the J call TRBJ2-2; 7 bases fit TRBD2. V dropped 3 bases and J dropped 5; count of bases not matched to a gene: 9. The CDR3 covers 16 residues. CDR1 and CDR2 (germline): SGHDN, FVKESK. CDR3 loop: CASSQTTSSLTGELFF. CDR3 coding DNA: TGTGCCAGCAGCCAGACGACTAGCTCTCTTACCGGGGAGCTGTTTTTT. Drawing the rest from reference TRBV14 and TRBJ2-2, the complete variable domain is EAGVTQFPSHSVIEKGQTVTLRCDPISGHDNLYWYRRVMGKEIKFLLHFVKESKQDESGMPNNRFLAERTGGTYSTLKVQPAELEDSGVYFCASSQTTSSLTGELFFGEGSRLTVL.

This chain links TRBV27 with TRBJ2-7; the D is unclear. Germline CDR1 and CDR2: MNHEY and SMNVEV (reference sequence). The CDR3 length is 14 residues. V was shortened by 3 bases and J by 7 bases, with 16 bases between the two germline ends. DNA of the CDR3: TGTGCCAGCAGTTTGACCGTTCCTCGGTATGAGCAGTACTTC. Amino acid sequence: CASSLTVPRYEQYF.

The J gene is TRBJ2-5, the V gene TRBV28, with D perhaps being TRBD1 or TRBD2 (5 bases each). Trimming stripped 4 bases from V and 5 bases from J, with 20 bases between. The CDR3 consists of 16 residues. Per germline, CDR1 MDHEN and CDR2 SYDVKM. The CDR3, as DNA: TGTGCCAGCAGTTGGGGACCTGGGCAGTCGTGGGAGACCCAGTACTTC. Residues: CASSWGPGQSWETQYF.

J is TRBJ2-1 and V is TRBV9; TRBD2 matches at 10 bases. With 0 bases clipped from V and 9 bases from J, the junction kept 15 bases outside the gene matches. The germline V gene has CDR1 SGDLS and CDR2 YYNGEE. The CDR3 is 18 amino acids. DNA for the CDR3: TGTGCCAGCAGCGTAGCGGCTAGCGGGAGAACTGCCCGGGGTGAGCAGTTCTTC. Residues: CASSVAASGRTARGEQFF. The whole variable domain, filled in from reference TRBV9 and TRBJ2-1, reads DSGVTQTPKHLITATGQRVTLRCSPRSGDLSVYWYQQSLDQGLQFLIQYYNGEERAKGNILERFSAQQFPDLHSELNLSSLELGDSALYFCASSVAASGRTARGEQFFGPGTRLTVL.

The CDR3 region has the DNA TGTGCCAGCAGCTTAGCCGTCTTGAGGGACCGTCGGAAAGAGGAGCTGTTTTTT. As protein: CASSLAVLRDRRKEELFF. The chain uses TRBV7-2 and TRBJ2-2; D tentatively reads TRBD1 or TRBD2 (5 bases each). The CDR3 has 18 amino acids. Germline V gives CDR1 SGHTA, CDR2 FQGNSA. V was trimmed by 0 bases and J by 10 bases, leaving 24 bases between them.

CDR3 sequence reads: CASSLQPGEEHEQYF. The CDR3 region has the DNA TGTGCCAGCAGCCTCCAACCGGGGGAAGAGCACGAGCAGTACTTC. The chain employs TRBV7-9 and TRBJ2-7, with a weak D call TRBD2 (6 bases). The V end lost 5 bases, the J end lost 5 bases, and 19 bases lay between the germline ends. CDR3 length equals 15 residues. CDR1 SEHNR and CDR2 FQNEAQ come from the germline V gene (reference sequence).

The chain is built from TRBV2 and TRBJ2-3, with 10 bases that match TRBD2. CDR3 length: 16 amino acids. The germline gives CDR1 SNHLY, CDR2 FYNNEI. Trimming at V came to 7 bases and at J to 1 base, leaving 8 bases not matched to a gene. CDR3 residues: CASTPGGTSGTDTQYF. DNA for the CDR3: TGTGCCAGCACTCCAGGGGGGACTAGCGGCACAGATACGCAGTATTTT.

The table lists this clonotype with a few counts. J is TRBJ2-3 and V is TRBV6-1; 9 bases fit TRBD2. CDR1 MNHNS and CDR2 SASEGT come from the germline V gene. V was pared by 2 bases and J by 4 bases, with 7 bases of the junction left unmatched. The CDR3 contains 16 residues. CDR3 amino acids: CASSESAGGPPDTQYF. Here the CDR3 DNA reads TGTGCCAGCAGTGAATCTGCGGGAGGGCCCCCAGATACGCAGTATTTT.

The rearrangement uses TRBV20-1 and TRBJ2-1, with 12 nucleotides matching TRBD2. The germline V gene encodes CDR1 DFQATT and CDR2 SNEGSKA (reference sequence). The CDR3 extends over 15 amino acids. The ends lost 6 bases at V and 4 bases at J; junction bases unmatched: 7. CDR3 protein: CSAARTSGIYNEQFF. DNA of the CDR3: TGCAGTGCGGCCCGGACTAGCGGGATATACAATGAGCAGTTCTTC.

The DNA of the CDR3 is TGCGCCAGCAGCCTCACCCCGACTAGCGGGAACTCCTACGAGCAGTACTTC. Translation: CASSLTPTSGNSYEQYF. This sequence joins TRBV4-1 and TRBJ2-7, with TRBD2 matching 11 bases. The CDR3 spans 17 residues. Trimming removed 4 bases from V and 0 bases from J; junction bases left unmatched: 8. CDR1 is MGHRA and CDR2 is YSYEKL in the germline V gene.

This clonotype was seen only a few times. The chain couples TRBV20-1 to TRBJ2-5; 12 nucleotides align to TRBD2. V trimming: 2 bases; J trimming: 7 bases; junction bases outside the gene matches: 11. This CDR3 is built from 16 residues. Looked up from germline, CDR1 is DFQATT and CDR2 is SNEGSKA (reference sequence). The CDR3 here is CSARWAGTSGLGTQYF. DNA of the CDR3: TGCAGTGCTAGATGGGCCGGGACTAGCGGGCTCGGGACCCAGTACTTC.

The chain's CDR3 is CSAREDRNQPQHF. CDR3 bases: TGCAGTGCTAGAGAGGACCGCAATCAGCCCCAGCATTTT. This rearrangement joins TRBV20-1 to TRBJ1-5; no firm D call. CDR1 and CDR2 (germline): DFQATT, SNEGSKA (reference sequence). The CDR3 sequence is 13 residues long. Trimming removed 0 bases at V and 2 bases at J, with 5 bases between.

This clonotype was seen more than once but under ten times. V gene TRBV7-9 combines with J gene TRBJ2-5; D remains ambiguous. V lost 7 bases, J lost 4 bases, and 10 bases lay in between. Germline V gene data show CDR1 as SEHNR and CDR2 as FQNEAQ (reference sequence). CDR3 length: 12 amino acids. In nucleotides, the CDR3 is TGTGCCAGCACTCCGCTCTCAGAGACCCAGTACTTC. Residues: CASTPLSETQYF.

The chain is built from TRBV27 and TRBJ2-2, with 7 positions matching TRBD1. This CDR3 has 16 residues. In germline, CDR1 is MNHEY, CDR2 SMNVEV (reference sequence). The trim removed 3 bases at V and 4 bases at J, leaving 8 bases unmatched. The CDR3 loop reads CASSFAPTGSTGELFF. The CDR3 region has the DNA TGTGCCAGCAGTTTCGCCCCGACAGGGTCCACCGGGGAGCTGTTTTTT.

The table lists this clonotype with a few counts. CDR3 DNA sequence: TGTGCCAGCAGGGTAGCGGGAGGGACAGATACGCAGTATTTT. As protein: CASRVAGGTDTQYF. This chain uses TRBV6-1 with TRBJ2-3, with 11 nucleotides matching TRBD2. The CDR3 runs to 14 residues. Germline values: CDR1 MNHNS, CDR2 SASEGT. V shed 6 bases, J shed 3 bases, and the junction held 2 bases outside the gene matches.

CDR3 sequence reads: CASTLQLANNEQFF. DNA of the CDR3: TGTGCCAGCACTCTCCAGTTGGCTAACAATGAGCAGTTCTTC. The chain couples TRBV12-3 or TRBV12-4 to TRBJ2-1; D is unresolved. Trimming removed 7 bases at V and 5 bases at J, with 15 bases between. CDR3 length: 14 residues.

There are a few counts of this clonotype. The chain carries TRBV27 and TRBJ2-2; D unresolved. Germline CDR1 MNHEY, CDR2 SMNVEV (reference sequence). The CDR3 sequence is 17 residues long. V was trimmed by 6 bases and J by 3 bases, leaving 20 bases between them. The CDR3 nucleotides are TGTGCCAGCAGCCCTCACCTGTTGCAGGCTCACACCGGGGAGCTGTTTTTT. This codes for CASSPHLLQAHTGELFF.